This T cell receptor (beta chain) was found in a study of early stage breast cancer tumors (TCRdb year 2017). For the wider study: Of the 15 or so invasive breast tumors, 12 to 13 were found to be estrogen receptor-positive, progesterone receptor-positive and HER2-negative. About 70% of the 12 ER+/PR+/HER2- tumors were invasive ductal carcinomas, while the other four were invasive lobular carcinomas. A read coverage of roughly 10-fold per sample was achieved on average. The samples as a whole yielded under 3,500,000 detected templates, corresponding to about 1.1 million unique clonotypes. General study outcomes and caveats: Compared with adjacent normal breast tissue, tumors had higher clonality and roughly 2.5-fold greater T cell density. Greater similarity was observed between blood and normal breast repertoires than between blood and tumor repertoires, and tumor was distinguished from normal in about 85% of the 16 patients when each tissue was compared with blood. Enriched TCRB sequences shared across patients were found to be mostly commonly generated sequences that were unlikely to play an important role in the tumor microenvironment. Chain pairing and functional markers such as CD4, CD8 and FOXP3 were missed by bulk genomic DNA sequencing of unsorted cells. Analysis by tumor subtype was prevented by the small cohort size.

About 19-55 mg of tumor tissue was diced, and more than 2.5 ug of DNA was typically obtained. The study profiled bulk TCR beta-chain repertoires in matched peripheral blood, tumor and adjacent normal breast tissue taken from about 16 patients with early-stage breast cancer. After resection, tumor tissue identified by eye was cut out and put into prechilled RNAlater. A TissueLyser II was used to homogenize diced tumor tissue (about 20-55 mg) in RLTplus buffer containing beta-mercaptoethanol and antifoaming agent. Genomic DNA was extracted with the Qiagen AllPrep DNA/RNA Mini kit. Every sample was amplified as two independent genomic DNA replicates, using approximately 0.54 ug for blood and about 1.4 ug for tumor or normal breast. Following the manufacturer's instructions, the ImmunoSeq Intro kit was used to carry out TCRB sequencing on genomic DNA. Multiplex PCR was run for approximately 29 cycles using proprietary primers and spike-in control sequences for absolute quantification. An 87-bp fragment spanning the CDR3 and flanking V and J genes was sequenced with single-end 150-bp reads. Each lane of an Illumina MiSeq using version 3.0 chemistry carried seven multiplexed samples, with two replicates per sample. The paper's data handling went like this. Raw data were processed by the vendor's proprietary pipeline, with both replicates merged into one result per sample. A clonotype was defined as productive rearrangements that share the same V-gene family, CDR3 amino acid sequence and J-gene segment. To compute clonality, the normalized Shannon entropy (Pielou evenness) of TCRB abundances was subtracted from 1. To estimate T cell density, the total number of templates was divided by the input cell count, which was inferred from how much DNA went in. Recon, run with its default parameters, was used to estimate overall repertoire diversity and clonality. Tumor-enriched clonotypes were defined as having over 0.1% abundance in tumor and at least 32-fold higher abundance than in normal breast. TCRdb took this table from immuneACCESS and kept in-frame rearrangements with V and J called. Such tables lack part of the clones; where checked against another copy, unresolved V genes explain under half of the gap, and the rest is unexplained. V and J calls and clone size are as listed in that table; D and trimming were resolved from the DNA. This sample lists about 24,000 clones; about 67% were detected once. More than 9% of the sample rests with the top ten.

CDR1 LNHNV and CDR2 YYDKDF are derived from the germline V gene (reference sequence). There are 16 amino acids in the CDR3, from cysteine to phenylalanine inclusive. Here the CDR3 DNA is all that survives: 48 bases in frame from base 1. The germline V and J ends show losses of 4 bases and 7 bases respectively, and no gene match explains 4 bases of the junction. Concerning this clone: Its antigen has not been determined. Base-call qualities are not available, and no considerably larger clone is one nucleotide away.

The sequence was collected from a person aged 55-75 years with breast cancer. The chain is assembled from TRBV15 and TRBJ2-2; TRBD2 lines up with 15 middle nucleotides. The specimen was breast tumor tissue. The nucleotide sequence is TGTGCCACCAGCAAACCGGGACTAGCGGGAGGCGGGGAGCTGTTTTTT. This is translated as CATSKPGLAGGGELFF.